There are a few counts of the clone carrying this T cell receptor beta chain. The antigen is unknown. CDR3 length equals 14 residues. CDR1 SGHDT and CDR2 YYEEEE come from the germline V gene. The ends were cut back, 1 base at V and 6 bases at J, with 11 bases in the middle. These data originate in a study of cytomegalovirus exposure and HLA in healthy donors. 13 Jbeta primers and 60 Vbeta primers were used for the PCR. The method was immunoSEQ multiplex PCR; TCRdb's version includes in-frame clones alone and lacks a portion of them. Here the sample spans about 85,000 clones, over 70% being singletons. Study-wide findings and caveats: Later analysis identified a missense DCLRE1C variant that was linked to TCR beta V- and J-gene trimming. Later work associated roughly 17,000 TCR beta sequences with HLA alleles at 0.05 false discovery rate. CMV antigen specificity was confirmed in vitro for a few CMV-associated chains. The study listed approximately 160 cytomegalovirus-associated TCR beta chains.

Sequencing was done on a sample of PBMCs. The chain combines TRBV5-6 with TRBJ2-1; no clear D gene. This clonotype was obtained from a woman in her forties or fifties in good health and CMV-seropositive. CDR3 nucleotide sequence: TGTGCCAGCAGCTTGTCGGCTAGATTCAATGAGCAGTTCTTC. Residues: CASSLSARFNEQFF.